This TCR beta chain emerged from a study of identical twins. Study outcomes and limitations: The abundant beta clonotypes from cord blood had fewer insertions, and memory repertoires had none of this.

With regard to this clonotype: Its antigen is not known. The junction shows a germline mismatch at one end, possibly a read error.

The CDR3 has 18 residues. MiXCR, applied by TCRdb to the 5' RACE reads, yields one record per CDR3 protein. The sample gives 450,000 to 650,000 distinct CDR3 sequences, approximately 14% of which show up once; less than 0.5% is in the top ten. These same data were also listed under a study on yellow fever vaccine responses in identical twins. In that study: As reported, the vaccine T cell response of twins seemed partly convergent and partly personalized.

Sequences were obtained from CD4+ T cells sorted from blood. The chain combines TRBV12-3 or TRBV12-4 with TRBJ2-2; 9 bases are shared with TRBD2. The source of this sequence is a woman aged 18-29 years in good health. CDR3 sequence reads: CAISPSPREGSNTGELFF. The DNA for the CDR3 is TGTGCCATCAGTCCTTCCCCGCGGGAGGGCTCGAACACCGGGGAGCTGTTTTTT.